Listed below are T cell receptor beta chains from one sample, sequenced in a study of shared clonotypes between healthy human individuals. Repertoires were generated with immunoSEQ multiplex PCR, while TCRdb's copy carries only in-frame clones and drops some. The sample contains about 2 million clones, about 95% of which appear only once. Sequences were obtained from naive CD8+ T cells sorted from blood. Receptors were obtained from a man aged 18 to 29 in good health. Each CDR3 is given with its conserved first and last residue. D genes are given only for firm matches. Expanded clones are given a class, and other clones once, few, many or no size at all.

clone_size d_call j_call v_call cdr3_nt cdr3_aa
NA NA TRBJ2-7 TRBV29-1 TGCAGCGTTGAAGATCGAGGTCAGAGGTACGAGCAGTACTTC CSVEDRGQRYEQYF
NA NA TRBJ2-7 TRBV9 TGTGCCAGCAGCGTTGGCTCCACGGAGGAGCAGTACTTC CASSVGSTEEQYF
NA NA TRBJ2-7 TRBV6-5 TGTGCCAGCAGTTCCACTTTCGGGGTCGAGCAGTACTTC CASSSTFGVEQYF
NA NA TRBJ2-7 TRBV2 TGTGCCAGCAGCCCGGACGTCTCCTACGAGCAGTACTTC CASSPDVSYEQYF
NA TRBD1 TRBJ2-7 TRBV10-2 TGCGCCAGCAGAGACAGGGGGGACGAGCAGTACTTC CASRDRGDEQYF
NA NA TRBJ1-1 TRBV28 TGTGCCAGCAGTCCTACCCACACTGAAGCTTTCTTT CASSPTHTEAFF
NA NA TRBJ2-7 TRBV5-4 TGTGCCAGCAGTCCCCCGGGGTCCTACGAGCAGTACTTC CASSPPGSYEQYF
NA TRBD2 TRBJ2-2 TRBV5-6 TGTGCCAGCAGCTTGTATCTAGCGGGGGGAACCGGGGAGCTGTTTTTT CASSLYLAGGTGELFF
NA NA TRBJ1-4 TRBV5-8 TGTGCCAGCAGCACCTTCGGGACGGGTGAAAAACTGTTTTTT CASSTFGTGEKLFF
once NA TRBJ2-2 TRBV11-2 TGTGCCAGCAAGAATCCCCGGGAGCAGTGGACCGGGGAGCTGTTTTTT CASKNPREQWTGELFF
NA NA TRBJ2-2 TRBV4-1 TGCGCCAGCAGCCAAGACCCGAACCCGAACACCGGGGAGCTGTTTTTT CASSQDPNPNTGELFF
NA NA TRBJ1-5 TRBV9 TGTGCCAGCAGCGTAGGAGGGGACCTTTATAGCAATCAGCCCCAGCATTTT CASSVGGDLYSNQPQHF
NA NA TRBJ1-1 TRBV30 TGTGCCGGCACCCGGGACCTGGGGACTGAAGCTTTCTTT CAGTRDLGTEAFF
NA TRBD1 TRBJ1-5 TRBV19 TGTGCCAGTAGTATCCAAACCGGGACAGGGTGGCCCCAGCATTTT CASSIQTGTGWPQHF
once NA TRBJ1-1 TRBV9 TGTGCCAGCAGCGTAGCGGCTTTTGGTACTGAAGCTTTCTTT CASSVAAFGTEAFF
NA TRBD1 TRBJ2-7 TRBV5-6 TGTGCCAGCAGCTGGACAGGGCTAGCTGACTACGAGCAGTACTTC CASSWTGLADYEQYF
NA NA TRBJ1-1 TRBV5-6 TGTGCCAGCAGCTTGCCGAGTACTGAAGCTTTCTTT CASSLPSTEAFF
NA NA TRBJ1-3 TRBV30 TGTGCCTGGAGGGCAGGGAAGAGTTCTGGAAACACCATATATTTT CAWRAGKSSGNTIYF
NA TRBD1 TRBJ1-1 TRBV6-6 TGTGCCAGCAGTTACTCGGACAGGGGGCACACTGAAGCTTTCTTT CASSYSDRGHTEAFF
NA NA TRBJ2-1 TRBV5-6 TGTGCCAGCAGTCAGTTCAAAAGGGTTATAAATGAGCAGTTCTTC CASSQFKRVINEQFF
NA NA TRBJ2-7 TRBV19 TGTGCCAGTAGTATAGGGGTAGGACAGTTCAACTACGAGCAGTACTTC CASSIGVGQFNYEQYF
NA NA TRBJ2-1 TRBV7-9 TGTGCCAGCAGCCCCCGAGAAGGAGAAACCTACAATGAGCAGTTCTTC CASSPREGETYNEQFF
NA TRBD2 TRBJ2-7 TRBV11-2 TGTGCCAGCAGCTCGTCGGCGGGAGGGCCCGAGCAGTACTTC CASSSSAGGPEQYF
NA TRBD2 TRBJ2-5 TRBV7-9 TGTGCCAGCAGCGCACAGCGGGAGCCACAAGAGACCCAGTACTTC CASSAQREPQETQYF
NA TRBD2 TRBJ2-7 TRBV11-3 TGTGCCAGCAGCACGCTAGGGGTTCTAGCGGGAGGGGCCTACGAGCAGTACTTC CASSTLGVLAGGAYEQYF
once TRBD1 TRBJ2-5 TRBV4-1 TGCGCCAGCAGCCCAACAGGGGGCGGAGAGACCCAGTACTTC CASSPTGGGETQYF
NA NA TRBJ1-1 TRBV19 TGTGCCAGTAGCCCAGGGGTTGGAGCTTTCTTT CASSPGVGAFF
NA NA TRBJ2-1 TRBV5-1 TGCGCCAGCAGCTTGGGAGGCGGAGCCTACAATGAGCAGTTCTTC CASSLGGGAYNEQFF